These T cell receptor beta chains were read from a single sample in a study of T cell repertoires in cytomegalovirus infection. These TCRs' antigens remain unknown. Each CDR3 protein gets one entry after TCRdb re-called the reads with MiXCR. Here the sample spans 600,000 to 700,000 distinct CDR3 sequences, around 35% being singletons. The input for sequencing was cultured PBMCs, taken from culture after CMV antigen stimulation. The receptors were gathered from a human donor in good health (CMV status not recorded). Some clones in this sample may be carry-over from other donors' samples. Each CDR3 is given with its conserved first and last residue. The D gene is left open where the match is weak. Clone size is given for some rows only: seen once, a few or many times, or a class if the clone is expanded.

J | size | V | D | DNA | CDR3
TRBJ2-3 | - | TRBV20-1 | TRBD2 | TGCAGTGCTAGTCGGGCGGCTAGCGGGATGGATACGCAGTATTTT | CSASRAASGMDTQYF
TRBJ2-3 | - | TRBV15 | - | TGTGCCACCAGCGGCCAACTAGGGGCAGATACGCAGTATTTT | CATSGQLGADTQYF
TRBJ2-7 | - | TRBV27 | TRBD2 | TGTGCCAGCAGCCGTAGCGGGACTGGTCTGACCCGCTACGAGCAGTACTTC | CASSRSGTGLTRYEQYF
TRBJ2-1 | few | TRBV7-2 | - | TGTGCCAGCAGCTTAACGTGGAGCGGCAATGAGCAGTTCTTC | CASSLTWSGNEQFF
TRBJ2-7 | once | TRBV29-1 | TRBD2 | TGCAGCGTTGAAGATCAGAGCGGGAGTAATTACGAGCAGTACTTC | CSVEDQSGSNYEQYF
TRBJ2-2 | - | TRBV25-1 | - | TGTGCCAGCAGACACCCGGGACAATATACCGGGGAGCTGTTTTTT | CASRHPGQYTGELFF
TRBJ2-2 | few | TRBV7-2 | TRBD1 | TGTGCCAGCAGCTTAGAGTTGGGACAGGCTAACACCGGGGAGCTGTTTTTT | CASSLELGQANTGELFF
TRBJ2-3 | few | TRBV7-9 | - | TGTGCCAGCTCGCCCCCAGTGTCAGCAGATACGCAGTATTTT | CASSPPVSADTQYF
TRBJ1-5 | - | TRBV19 | - | TGTGCCAGTAGTGTGACAGATATACGGGTTCAGCCCCAGCATTTT | CASSVTDIRVQPQHF
TRBJ2-1 | few | TRBV24-1 | TRBD1 | TGTGCCACCAGTGATTTGGGACAGGACTCCTACAATGAGCAGTTCTTC | CATSDLGQDSYNEQFF
TRBJ2-1 | - | TRBV30 | - | TGTGCCTGGAGAGGTGGGTTTTTTGAGGAGCAGTTCTTC | CAWRGGFFEEQFF
TRBJ2-7 | - | TRBV20-1 | - | TGCAGTGCCCGGGGGGCAGCGGCAAAATTCTACGAGCAGTACTTC | CSARGAAAKFYEQYF
TRBJ1-2 | - | TRBV7-2 | - | TGTGCCAGCAGCTTAATATCGAACAGCAAGGGTGGCTACACCTTC | CASSLISNSKGGYTF
TRBJ1-3 | - | TRBV7-2 | - | TGTGTCAGCAGCTTAGCGGGTGGCGACACCATATATTTT | CVSSLAGGDTIYF
TRBJ1-4 | few | TRBV4-1 | - | TGCGCCAGCAGCCAAGTCAGTTACAGACTTAATGAAAAACTGTTTTTT | CASSQVSYRLNEKLFF
TRBJ2-3 | - | TRBV5-4 | TRBD1 | TGTGCCAGCAGCTTGGATGGACAGGTTGCGCAGTATTTT | CASSLDGQVAQYF
TRBJ2-1 | few | TRBV7-9 | - | TGTGCCAGCAGCCCAGGGGAGGAGCAGTTCTTC | CASSPGEEQFF
TRBJ2-6 | - | TRBV7-2 | - | TGTGCCAGCAGCCGGAGGGCAGGGTCTGGGGCCAACGTCCTGACTTTC | CASSRRAGSGANVLTF
TRBJ2-3 | many | TRBV7-2 | - | TGTGCCAGCAGCCGAACTGGGGACCCAGGCACAGATACGCAGTATTTT | CASSRTGDPGTDTQYF
TRBJ1-2 | - | TRBV19 | - | TGTGCCAGTAGAAATGGACGGGATAACTATGGCTACACCTTC | CASRNGRDNYGYTF
TRBJ2-1 | many | TRBV7-9 | TRBD1 | TGTGCCAGCAGCTTAGACGGGACAGGGGTTTTGGGTGAGCAGTTCTTC | CASSLDGTGVLGEQFF
TRBJ1-5 | few | TRBV27 | - | TGTGCCAGCAGTTTAAACAACCAGCGGCCCCAGCATTTT | CASSLNNQRPQHF
TRBJ2-1 | few | TRBV4-1 | - | TGCGCCAGCAGCCAAGCCGGCGCACACTCGCCTGAGCAGTTCTTC | CASSQAGAHSPEQFF
TRBJ2-1 | - | TRBV4-1 | - | TGCGCCAGCAGAGGGGTAGGCGTTAGCTCCTACAATGAGCAGTTCTTC | CASRGVGVSSYNEQFF
TRBJ1-4 | - | TRBV7-8 | - | TGTGCCAGCAGCTTAGCGTCAGGGTGGGAGGAAAAACTGTTTTTT | CASSLASGWEEKLFF
TRBJ1-1 | few | TRBV19 | - | TGTGCCAGTAGTATAGTAGCGGGGGTCTCAGCCATGAACACTGAAGCTTTCTTT | CASSIVAGVSAMNTEAFF
TRBJ1-4 | - | TRBV27 | - | TGTGCCAGCAGTCTAAGGGACGGCCTGGGAGAAAAACTGTTTTTT | CASSLRDGLGEKLFF
TRBJ1-2 | - | TRBV7-2 | - | TGTGCCAGCAGCTTCCAGAATGGCTACACCTTC | CASSFQNGYTF
TRBJ2-3 | - | TRBV20-1 | - | TGCAGTGTTCGCTCAATGAATACGCAGTATTTT | CSVRSMNTQYF
TRBJ2-1 | - | TRBV7-6 | - | TGTGCCAGCAGCCTGGAGGAGGTGCACAATGAGCAGTTCTTC | CASSLEEVHNEQFF
TRBJ2-7 | - | TRBV7-9 | - | TGTGCCAGCAGCCGGGTCCAACCCCCCTACGAGCAGTACTTC | CASSRVQPPYEQYF
TRBJ2-1 | - | TRBV24-1 | - | TGTGCCACCAGTGACCGTGGGGCAGGAGCCTACAATGAGCAGTTCTTC | CATSDRGAGAYNEQFF
TRBJ2-6 | - | TRBV12-3/TRBV12-4 | - | TGTGCCAGCAGAACCGCCAGGGAGGGGGCCAACGTCCTGACTTTC | CASRTAREGANVLTF
TRBJ1-3 | - | TRBV6-2/TRBV6-3 | - | TGTGCCAGCAGGCTACGGAACTCTGGAAACACCATATATTTT | CASRLRNSGNTIYF
TRBJ1-1 | - | TRBV6-1 | TRBD1 | TGTGCCGCCCAAAACAGGGGGTTGAACACTGAAGCTTTCTTT | CAAQNRGLNTEAFF
TRBJ1-2 | - | TRBV27 | - | TGTGCCAGCAGTTCCCCGGCCGCCTATGGCTACACCTTC | CASSSPAAYGYTF
TRBJ2-1 | - | TRBV7-6 | - | TGTGCCAGCAGCCGAAAGGGGTACAATGAGCAGTTCTTC | CASSRKGYNEQFF
TRBJ2-2 | - | TRBV7-2 | TRBD2 | TGTGCCAGCAGCTTAGACCTAGCGGGAGTTGGGGAGCTGTTTTTT | CASSLDLAGVGELFF
TRBJ2-7 | few | TRBV12-3/TRBV12-4 | - | TGTGCCAGCAGTGGCTTGAGGAACTACGAGCAGTACTTC | CASSGLRNYEQYF
TRBJ2-4 | few | TRBV15 | - | TGTGCCACCAGCAGAGATCTGCCCGGACGGGACAAAAACATTCAGTACTTC | CATSRDLPGRDKNIQYF
TRBJ2-5 | - | TRBV5-6 | - | TGTGCCAGCAGCCGAATGGACTTTTCGACCCGTTGGGCCCAGTACTTC | CASSRMDFSTRWAQYF
TRBJ1-2 | few | TRBV7-9 | - | TGTGCCAGCGGACAGTCCTATGGCTACACCTTC | CASGQSYGYTF
TRBJ2-1 | - | TRBV19 | TRBD2 | TGTGCCAGTAGTTCCCAGGGGCGGACTAGCGGGAGTGGTGAGCAGTTCTTC | CASSSQGRTSGSGEQFF
TRBJ2-7 | few | TRBV5-5 | TRBD2 | TGTGCCAGCAGCCCCTCGCCAGCGGGAGTGTACGAGCAGTACTTC | CASSPSPAGVYEQYF
TRBJ1-4 | - | TRBV14 | - | TGTGCCAGCAGCACGGTGACGGAGGGGATGGAAAAACTGTTTTTT | CASSTVTEGMEKLFF
TRBJ2-7 | once | TRBV5-1 | TRBD1 | TGCGCCAGCAGCTCGACCCCGCTCAGGGGGCGAATCGCTTACGAGCAGTACTTC | CASSSTPLRGRIAYEQYF
TRBJ2-6 | once | TRBV11-2 | - | TGTGCCAGCAGCTTGGTCGCCCTGACTTTC | CASSLVALTF
TRBJ2-2 | - | TRBV7-8 | TRBD2 | TGTGCCAGCAGCCTTGAAGCGGGGGGGTTGAACACCGGGGAGCTGTTTTTT | CASSLEAGGLNTGELFF
TRBJ2-1 | - | TRBV29-1 | TRBD2 | TGCAGCGTTGATGGCGGACTAGCGGAGTCCCTTTCCTACAATGAGCAGTTCTTC | CSVDGGLAESLSYNEQFF
TRBJ1-1 | - | TRBV7-6 | TRBD1 | TGTGCCAGCAGCTTAGACGTTTCCGGGACAGGGGATAGGAACACTGAAGCTTTCTTT | CASSLDVSGTGDRNTEAFF
TRBJ1-2 | - | TRBV2 | - | TGTGCCAGCACCAAGGACAAAATATATGGCTACACCTTC | CASTKDKIYGYTF
TRBJ2-1 | - | TRBV12-3/TRBV12-4 | TRBD2 | TGTGCCAGCAGTCTACGAGCGGGAGGGACCCGGGATGAGCAGTTCTTC | CASSLRAGGTRDEQFF
TRBJ1-4 | few | TRBV12-3/TRBV12-4 | TRBD1 | TGTGCCAGCAGGAAGGGACAGGAGGGGGAAAAACTGTTTTTT | CASRKGQEGEKLFF
TRBJ1-3 | few | TRBV12-3/TRBV12-4 | TRBD1 | TGTGCCAGCAGTTTACGCGTAAGGGGGCACTCTGGAAACACCATATATTTT | CASSLRVRGHSGNTIYF
TRBJ1-3 | - | TRBV6-1 | - | TGTGCCAGCAGTGAAGTGGGCGGGGAAGGCACCATATATTTT | CASSEVGGEGTIYF